The 30 T cell receptor beta chains presented below share a single source sample, sequenced in a study of blood T cell repertoires in COVID-19. The assay was immunoSEQ multiplex PCR, and TCRdb's table has in-frame clones only and misses some. The sample has fewer than 150,000 clones, around 85% seen once. The sequenced sample was peripheral blood. The source of these receptors is a man in his 70s who had recovered from COVID-19.

The V gene is TRBV12-3 or TRBV12-4, the J gene TRBJ2-5, with D possibly being TRBD1 (6 bases). V lost 3 bases and J 5 bases, leaving 10 bases between the germline ends. The CDR3 consists of 13 residues. DNA of the CDR3: TGTGCCAGCAGTTTCTGGGGGCGGGAGACCCAGTACTTC. Protein product: CASSFWGRETQYF.

This clone has just one count. The CDR3 here is CAISESGDYSYEQYF. CDR3 in DNA: TGTGCCATCAGTGAGTCGGGGGACTACTCCTACGAGCAGTACTTC. V is TRBV10-3 and J is TRBJ2-7, with 7 bases aligning to TRBD2. The CDR3 extends over 15 amino acids. Trimming at V came to 0 bases and at J to 0 bases, leaving 2 bases not matched to a gene. Germline V gives CDR1 ENHRY, CDR2 SYGVKD.

This chain connects TRBV28 to TRBJ1-5; D is perhaps TRBD1 (6 bases). CDR1 is MDHEN and CDR2 is SYDVKM in the germline V gene. V was shortened by 5 bases and J by 2 bases, with 13 bases between the two germline ends. There are 15 residues in the CDR3. CDR3 nucleotides: TGTGCCAGCAGTGAACCCAGGGGAGGCAATCAGCCCCAGCATTTT. This sequence encodes CASSEPRGGNQPQHF.

The chain combines TRBV2 with TRBJ2-5; 9 positions match TRBD2. J was trimmed by 4 bases and V by 3 bases; bases with no gene match: 6. The CDR3 totals 15 residues. Per germline, CDR1 SNHLY and CDR2 FYNNEI. CDR3 coding DNA: TGTGCCAGCAGTGACCAAGCGGGGGGTGGAGAGACCCAGTACTTC. The encoded protein is CASSDQAGGGETQYF.

The chain employs TRBV7-8 and TRBJ1-6, with D unclear. The CDR3 sequence is 18 residues long. CDR1 and CDR2 (germline): SGHVS, FQNEAQ. Deletions cut 1 base from V and 9 bases from J, with 22 bases between. CDR3 amino acids: CASSLESRRLTRSSPLHF. In DNA, the CDR3 is TGTGCCAGCAGCTTAGAGAGCAGGAGGCTTACTCGGTCTTCACCCCTCCACTTT.

The chain has TRBV6-6 and TRBJ1-2; D may be TRBD1 (6 bases). Germline assignment: CDR1 MNHNY and CDR2 SVGAGI (reference sequence). V lost 7 bases, J lost 1 base, and 13 bases lay in between. The CDR3 has 14 residues. CDR3 in amino acids: CASTDGQNNYGYTF. The CDR3 coding sequence is TGTGCCAGCACCGACGGACAGAATAACTATGGCTACACCTTC.

About this clone itself: This CDR3 is also generated by other DNA sequences in the sample. The rearrangement links TRBV19 to TRBJ1-5, with 7 bases fitting TRBD1. This CDR3 has 13 amino acids. In germline, CDR1 is LNHDA, CDR2 SQIVND (reference sequence). The V segment lost 5 bases and the J segment 5 bases; nucleotides outside the gene matches: 3. The CDR3 DNA reads TGTGCCAGTAGTTTCAGGGGGGATCAGCCCCAGCATTTT. It translates to CASSFRGDQPQHF.

The chain is built from TRBV2 and TRBJ2-3; D possibly corresponds to TRBD2 (6 bases). Germline values: CDR1 SNHLY, CDR2 FYNNEI. The length of the CDR3 is 14 residues. V lost 6 bases, J lost 2 bases, and 12 bases lay in between. The CDR3 DNA reads as TGTGCCAGCAGGGAGGGGCTTACCACAGATACGCAGTATTTT. This translates into CASREGLTTDTQYF.

The chain couples TRBV15 to TRBJ2-7, with TRBD1 matching over 7 bases. The CDR3 has 15 residues. V dropped 1 base and J dropped 3; count of bases not matched to a gene: 6. Germline values: CDR1 LNHNV, CDR2 YYDKDF (reference sequence). This CDR3 is CATSRAGGRNYEQYF. CDR3 coding DNA: TGTGCCACCAGCAGAGCAGGGGGAAGGAACTACGAGCAGTACTTC. Looking up the rest from reference TRBV15 and TRBJ2-7 gives the full variable domain: DAMVIQNPRYQVTQFGKPVTLSCSQTLNHNVMYWYQQKSSQAPKLLFHYYDKDFNNEADTPDNFQSRRPNTSFCFLDIRSPGLGDTAMYLCATSRAGGRNYEQYFGPGTRLTVT.

This clone was seen a handful of times. The chain links TRBV9 to TRBJ2-3; 9 bases align to TRBD2. V dropped 0 bases and J dropped 0; count of bases not matched to a gene: 14. Germline-derived CDR1 and CDR2 are SGDLS and YYNGEE. The CDR3 has 20 amino acids. The CDR3 sequence is CASSVESGIAGAGSTDTQYF. In nucleotides, the CDR3 is TGTGCCAGCAGCGTAGAATCCGGGATAGCGGGGGCGGGTAGCACAGATACGCAGTATTTT.

This chain connects TRBV4-1 to TRBJ2-4; weak D call: TRBD2 (6 bases). This CDR3 is built from 17 residues. V was pared by 4 bases and J by 0 bases, with 16 bases between. The V gene's germline CDR1 is MGHRA and CDR2 YSYEKL. CDR3 nucleotide sequence: TGCGCCAGCAGCCTCGACGGAGTAGCGGTAGCCAAAAACATTCAGTACTTC. This encodes CASSLDGVAVAKNIQYF.

This clone was observed a handful of times. The chain links TRBV5-1 to TRBJ2-5; D possibly corresponds to TRBD2 (5 bases). The CDR3 length is 15 residues. V was clipped by 0 bases and J by 10 bases, with 19 bases between them. Germline V gives CDR1 SGHRS, CDR2 YFSETQ. This CDR3 reads CASSLGVTGLMDQYF. The DNA for the CDR3 is TGCGCCAGCAGCTTGGGTGTGACGGGATTAATGGACCAGTACTTC.

Here the CDR3 reads CASSLVLQGLNEQFF. In nucleotides, the CDR3 is TGCGCCAGCAGCTTGGTTCTACAGGGTCTCAATGAGCAGTTCTTC. V gene TRBV5-1 combines with J gene TRBJ2-1; TRBD1 is a possible D gene (6 bases). The V gene lost 0 bases and the J gene lost 6 bases, with 13 bases spanning the gap. CDR1 is SGHRS, CDR2 YFSETQ, per germline. This CDR3 spans 15 amino acids.

The chain links TRBV7-2 to TRBJ1-4, with D possibly matching TRBD1 (6 bases). The V end was cut by 2 bases, the J end by 3 bases, with 19 bases between. The CDR3 has 18 amino acids. Germline V CDR1 and CDR2: SGHTA, FQGNSA. The CDR3 here is CASSLRGQIAVANEKLFF. The CDR3 nucleotides are TGTGCCAGCAGCTTAAGAGGACAGATCGCAGTAGCTAATGAAAAACTGTTTTTT.

This rearrangement joins TRBV6-1 to TRBJ2-7, with 7 bases that match TRBD1. CDR1 is MNHNS, CDR2 SASEGT, per germline. The CDR3 is 15 amino acids. Trimming cost V 2 bases and J 5 bases; bases outside gene matches: 9. Here the CDR3 reads CASSEKRQGPNEQYF. The CDR3 nucleotides read TGTGCCAGCAGTGAAAAAAGACAGGGACCGAACGAGCAGTACTTC.

The rearrangement joins TRBV7-9 to TRBJ2-2, with 11 positions matching TRBD1. After removal of 5 bases from V and 7 bases from J, the junction contained 9 bases not matched to a gene. This CDR3 has 16 amino acids. Germline loops: CDR1 SEHNR, CDR2 FQNEAQ (reference sequence). Written as DNA, the CDR3 is TGTGCCAGCAGCCTAAAGGACAGGGGGCCTGACGGGGAGCTGTTTTTT. Translated: CASSLKDRGPDGELFF.

This clone was observed a few times. CDR3 in amino acids: CASSFRGLENTEAFF. CDR3 in DNA: TGCGCCAGCAGCTTTCGGGGATTAGAGAACACTGAAGCTTTCTTT. The V gene is TRBV5-1, the J gene TRBJ1-1; D is unclear. Per the germline V gene, CDR1 is SGHRS and CDR2 is YFSETQ. The CDR3 loop spans 15 amino acids. V was clipped by 2 bases and J by 1 base, with 12 bases between them.

The chain has TRBV3-1 (or the pseudogene TRBV3-2) and TRBJ2-3, with a possible D match to TRBD1 (6 bases). The CDR3 runs 16 residues. Deletions cut 5 bases from V and 2 bases from J, with 17 bases between. Germline-derived CDR1 and CDR2 are LGHDT and YNNKEL (reference sequence). As DNA, the CDR3 is TGTGCCAGCAGCGGTCTACAGGGATTCCCCACAGATACGCAGTATTTT. It is translated as CASSGLQGFPTDTQYF.

A single count supports this clone. This chain uses TRBV7-2 with TRBJ2-5; TRBD2 matches 7 bases. V was clipped by 0 bases and J by 5 bases; unmatched bases: 6. Germline assignment: CDR1 SGHTA and CDR2 FQGNSA. The CDR3 is 15 amino acids. CDR3 region: CASSLALGGWETQYF. The CDR3 DNA sequence: TGTGCCAGCAGCTTAGCGTTGGGGGGGTGGGAGACCCAGTACTTC.

V is TRBV7-2 and J is TRBJ1-3, with D possibly matching TRBD1 (5 bases). The CDR3 runs to 13 residues. The V gene's germline CDR1 is SGHTA and CDR2 FQGNSA. The V end was cut by 4 bases, the J end by 5 bases, with 9 bases between. In DNA, the CDR3 is TGTGCCAGCAGCTGGGGACTGAGAAACACCATATATTTT. Its protein product is CASSWGLRNTIYF.

CDR3 loop: CAISESQGTPGKAYNEQFF. The CDR3 nucleotides are TGTGCCATCAGTGAGTCGCAGGGGACCCCGGGTAAGGCTTACAATGAGCAGTTCTTC. The chain employs TRBV10-3 and TRBJ2-1; tentative D call: TRBD1 (6 bases). The CDR3 contains 19 residues. The germline V and J ends were trimmed by 0 bases and 4 bases, with 22 bases remaining between them. CDR1 and CDR2 (germline): ENHRY, SYGVKD.

This clone has only one observation. The rearrangement joins TRBV5-4 to TRBJ2-1; D ambiguous. The CDR3 has 14 amino acids. Trimming cost V 0 bases and J 3 bases, with 7 bases left between them. Germline-derived CDR1 and CDR2 are SGHNT and YYREEE (reference sequence). CDR3 residues: CASSLELDYNEQFF. CDR3 in DNA: TGTGCCAGCAGCTTGGAGCTAGACTACAATGAGCAGTTCTTC.

The chain is built from TRBV27 and TRBJ2-7; 10 positions agree with TRBD1. The CDR3 sequence is 14 residues long. Germline-derived CDR1 and CDR2 are MNHEY and SMNVEV (reference sequence). V gave up 6 bases and J gave up 3 bases; unmatched junction bases: 5. The CDR3 reads CASSPGQGIYEQYF. DNA for the CDR3: TGTGCCAGCAGCCCGGGACAGGGGATCTACGAGCAGTACTTC.

This clone was seen only once. The V gene is TRBV5-1, the J gene TRBJ2-3, with 7 bases that match TRBD1. Germline assignment: CDR1 SGHRS and CDR2 YFSETQ. The V segment lost 0 bases and the J segment 4 bases; nucleotides outside the gene matches: 5. The CDR3 is made up of 15 amino acids. The CDR3 region has the DNA TGCGCCAGCAGCTTGGAGGGACAGAGGTCAGATACGCAGTATTTT. This codes for CASSLEGQRSDTQYF.

This chain links TRBV7-8 with TRBJ2-1, with 8 bases that match TRBD2. Germline-derived CDR1 and CDR2 are SGHVS and FQNEAQ. V lost 4 bases and J lost 10; bases outside the gene matches: 12. This CDR3 comprises 15 residues. CDR3 residues: CASSSFGGGPGEQFF. Written as DNA, the CDR3 is TGTGCCAGCAGCTCCTTCGGGGGGGGGCCAGGGGAGCAGTTCTTC.

The chain is built from TRBV5-4 and TRBJ2-3, with a weak D call TRBD1 (5 bases). Germline V lookup: CDR1 SGHNT, CDR2 YYREEE (reference sequence). V was shortened by 9 bases and J by 2 bases, with 16 bases between the two germline ends. The CDR3 covers 14 residues. The CDR3 region is CATHSKDNTDTQYF. CDR3 sequence (DNA): TGTGCCACCCACTCCAAGGACAACACAGATACGCAGTATTTT. The variable domain in full, with the rest retrieved from reference TRBV5-4 and TRBJ2-3, is ETGVTQSPTHLIKTRGQQVTLRCSSQSGHNTVSWYQQALGQGPQFIFQYYREEENGRGNFPPRFSGLQFPNYSSELNVNALELDDSALYLCATHSKDNTDTQYFGPGTRLTVL.

This clone was observed a single time. The V gene is TRBV6-1, the J gene TRBJ1-4; D is undetermined. Germline CDR1 and CDR2: MNHNS and SASEGT. V shed 2 bases and J shed 5 bases, with 9 bases lying between them. CDR3 length: 14 residues. The chain's CDR3 is CASSESHGNEKLFF. For the CDR3, the DNA is TGTGCCAGCAGTGAAAGCCACGGGAATGAAAAACTGTTTTTT.

This sequence joins TRBV9 and TRBJ2-7, with D tentatively TRBD1 (6 bases). In germline, CDR1 is SGDLS, CDR2 YYNGEE. Trimming took off 0 bases at V and 3 bases at J, with 16 bases between the two ends. This CDR3 is built from 16 residues. CDR3 in DNA: TGTGCCAGCAGCGTAGGGGGACAATCCAAGGACTACGAGCAGTACTTC. Its protein is CASSVGGQSKDYEQYF.

The V gene is TRBV5-1, the J gene TRBJ2-1; tentative D call: TRBD2 (5 bases). The V end lost 4 bases, the J end lost 0 bases, and 11 bases lay between the germline ends. Looked up from germline, CDR1 is SGHRS and CDR2 is YFSETQ. CDR3 length: 15 residues. CDR3 sequence: CASSLSAVSYNEQFF. The CDR3, as DNA: TGCGCCAGCAGCCTATCAGCGGTCTCCTACAATGAGCAGTTCTTC.

V is TRBV25-1 and J is TRBJ2-1; the match to TRBD1 covers 7 bases. The CDR3 is 15 amino acids. Germline V gives CDR1 MGHDK, CDR2 SYGVNS. Trimming took 3 bases from V and 2 from J; bases not matched to a gene: 4. CDR3 nucleotide sequence: TGTGCCAGCAGTGAGTCGGACAGGCCCTACAATGAGCAGTTCTTC. Translating it yields CASSESDRPYNEQFF.